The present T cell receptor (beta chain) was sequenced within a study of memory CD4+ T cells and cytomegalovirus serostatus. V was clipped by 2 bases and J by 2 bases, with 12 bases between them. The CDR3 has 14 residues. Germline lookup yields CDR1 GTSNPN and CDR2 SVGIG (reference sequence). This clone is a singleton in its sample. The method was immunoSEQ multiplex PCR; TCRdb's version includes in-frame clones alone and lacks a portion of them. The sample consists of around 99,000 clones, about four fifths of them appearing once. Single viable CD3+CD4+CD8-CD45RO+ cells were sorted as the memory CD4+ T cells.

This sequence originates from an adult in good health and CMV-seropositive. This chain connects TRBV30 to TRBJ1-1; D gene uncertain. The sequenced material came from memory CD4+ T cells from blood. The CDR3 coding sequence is TGTGCCTGGAGTATGCCCGGGATTAACACTGAAGCTTTCTTT. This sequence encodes CAWSMPGINTEAFF.